A selection of T cell receptor beta chains follows, all from one sample in a study of cytomegalovirus exposure and HLA in healthy donors. Data came from immunoSEQ multiplex PCR; TCRdb stores just in-frame clones and leaves some out. This sample carries roughly 200,000 clones, roughly 77% of them seen once, and the ten largest clones take roughly 3.6%. The sequenced sample was PBMCs. The receptors were gathered from a man aged 40-49 years in good health and CMV-seropositive. Both conserved end residues are part of each CDR3. Each record gives: J gene, D gene, V gene, clone size, CDR3 protein, CDR3 DNA. A D gene is named only where the DNA matches it firmly. Size values are once, few and many counts, or a class for expanded clones, and some rows have none.

TRBJ2-7 | NA | TRBV7-2 | once | CASSQPRGGGGTYEQYF | TGTGCCAGCAGCCAGCCCCGTGGAGGGGGGGGTACCTACGAGCAGTACTTC
TRBJ2-7 | NA | TRBV13 | NA | CASSSSPGLGLEQYF | TGTGCCAGCAGCTCCTCACCGGGACTGGGGTTGGAGCAGTACTTC
TRBJ1-1 | NA | TRBV21-1 | NA | CASSPRGTGGVLLRAFF | TGTGCCAGCAGCCCTCGAGGGACAGGGGGCGTTTTACTACGCGCTTTCTTT
TRBJ2-7 | TRBD1 | TRBV6-1 | NA | CASTQDRGSEQYF | TGTGCCAGCACTCAGGACAGGGGCAGCGAGCAGTACTTC
TRBJ2-7 | NA | TRBV27 | NA | CASRIGGEQYF | TGTGCCAGCAGAATAGGGGGCGAGCAGTACTTC
TRBJ2-7 | NA | TRBV5-1 | NA | CASSSSGVGRDEQYF | TGCGCCAGCAGCTCTTCGGGAGTTGGTCGTGACGAGCAGTACTTC
TRBJ1-1 | NA | TRBV27 | NA | CASTSGGAGHTEAFF | TGTGCCAGCACCTCTGGGGGGGCAGGGCACACTGAAGCTTTCTTT
TRBJ1-5 | NA | TRBV30 | NA | CAWRRRGGGNQPQHF | TGTGCCTGGAGACGGAGAGGGGGGGGGAATCAGCCCCAGCATTTT
TRBJ1-2 | TRBD1 | TRBV6-5 | NA | CASSYSNTGGSYGYTF | TGTGCCAGCAGTTACTCGAATACAGGGGGCAGCTATGGCTACACCTTC
TRBJ2-5 | NA | TRBV9 | NA | CASARGNQETQYF | TGTGCCAGCGCCCGGGGAAACCAAGAGACCCAGTACTTC
TRBJ1-3 | NA | TRBV4-1 | NA | CASSKGHGDSGNTIYF | TGCGCCAGCAGCAAGGGACATGGAGACTCTGGAAACACCATATATTTT